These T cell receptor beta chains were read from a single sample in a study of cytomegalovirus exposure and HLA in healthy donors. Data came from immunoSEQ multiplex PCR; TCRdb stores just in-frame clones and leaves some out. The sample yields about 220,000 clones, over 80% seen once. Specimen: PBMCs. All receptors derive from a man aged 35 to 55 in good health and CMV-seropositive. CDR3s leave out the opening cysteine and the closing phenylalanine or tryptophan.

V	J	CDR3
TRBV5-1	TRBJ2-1	ASSLASSGRYNEQF
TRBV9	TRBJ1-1	ASSVGGGGLGTEAF
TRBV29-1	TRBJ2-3	SDRANTDTQY
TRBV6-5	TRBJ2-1	ASSYDRALNNEQF
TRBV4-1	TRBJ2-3	ASSQVVAETDTQY
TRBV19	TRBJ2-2	ASTGGANTGELF
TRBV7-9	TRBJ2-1	ASSLGTSGYNEQF
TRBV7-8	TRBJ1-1	ASSLGPGYTEAF
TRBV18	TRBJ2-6	ASSPGQGAANVLT
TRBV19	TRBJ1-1	ASSIKGDTEAF
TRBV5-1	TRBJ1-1	ASSLDLGGGTEAF
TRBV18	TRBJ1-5	ASSPPSAGGDQPQH
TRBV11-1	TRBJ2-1	AGLGGTTYNEQF
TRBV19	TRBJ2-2	ASSLTGLTGELF
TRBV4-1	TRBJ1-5	ASSRMDRGGDQPQH
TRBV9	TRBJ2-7	ASSFGTGGGEQY
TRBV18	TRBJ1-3	ASSPTGQAIGNTIY
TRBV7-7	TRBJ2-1	ASSSRPGTSNWNEQF
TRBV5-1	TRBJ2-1	ASSAETDEQF
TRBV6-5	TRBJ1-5	ASSYGGVSNQPQH
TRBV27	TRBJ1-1	ASSSGQSEAF
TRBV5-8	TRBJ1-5	ASSLRGPNQPQH
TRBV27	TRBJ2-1	ASSVLLAGGTEQF
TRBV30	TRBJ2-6	AWSAGEGSGANVLT
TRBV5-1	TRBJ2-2	ASSSLAGDPTGELF
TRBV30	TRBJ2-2	AWGLGTGELF
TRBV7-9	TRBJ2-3	ASSVSGASTDTQY
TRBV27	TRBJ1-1	ASSFRRGNTEAF
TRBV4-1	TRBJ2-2	ASSQDPGLEAELF
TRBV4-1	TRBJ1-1	ASSQGGNHMNTEAF
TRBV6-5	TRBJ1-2	ASSYSQGYSGYT
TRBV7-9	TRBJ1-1	ASSLAQGITETF